This entry lists 8 T cell receptor beta chains sequenced from one sample in a study of cytomegalovirus exposure and HLA in healthy donors. Primers included in the PCR were 60 Vbeta and 13 Jbeta primers. Produced via immunoSEQ multiplex PCR; TCRdb's table is partial and in-frame only. The sample has 150,000 to 200,000 clones, roughly 80% seen once. Sequenced material: PBMCs. Receptor source: a woman between 50 and 59 years old in good health and CMV-seronegative.

This CDR3 is CASSSQGGSFNYGYTF. The CDR3 bases are TGTGCCAGCAGCTCACAGGGGGGGTCTTTTAACTATGGCTACACCTTC. The rearrangement joins TRBV7-6 to TRBJ1-2; 8 positions match TRBD1. V trimming: 4 bases; J trimming: 1 base; junction bases outside the gene matches: 8. The CDR3 length is 16 residues. CDR1 and CDR2 from the germline V gene are SGHVS and FNYEAQ.

The J gene is TRBJ1-1, the V gene TRBV28; D is perhaps TRBD1 (5 bases). The ends were cut back, 3 bases at V and 1 base at J, with 15 bases in the middle. The CDR3 totals 16 residues. The germline V gene encodes CDR1 MDHEN and CDR2 SYDVKM. The CDR3 protein is CASSFRRNRWNTEAFF. CDR3 coding DNA: TGTGCCAGCAGTTTCAGGAGAAACAGGTGGAACACTGAAGCTTTCTTT.

V gene TRBV4-3 combines with J gene TRBJ2-1; 15 bases are a match to TRBD2. Losses at the gene ends were 3 bases for V and 10 bases for J; bases not matched to a gene: 4. Looked up from germline, CDR1 is LGHNA and CDR2 is YSLEER. CDR3 length: 15 residues. CDR3 protein: CASSHGTSGGREQFF. CDR3 sequence (DNA): TGCGCCAGCAGCCATGGGACTAGCGGGGGGCGAGAGCAGTTCTTC.

V usage is TRBV27 and J usage is TRBJ1-2; the match to TRBD1 covers 9 bases. The germline gives CDR1 MNHEY, CDR2 SMNVEV (reference sequence). There are 14 residues in the CDR3. The J segment lost 6 bases and the V segment lost 6 bases, leaving 8 bases of the junction unmatched. The CDR3 sequence: CASSLGTGLNGYTF. DNA for the CDR3: TGTGCCAGCAGCCTTGGGACAGGGTTGAATGGCTACACCTTC.

This rearrangement joins TRBV2 to TRBJ2-2, with 9 bases identical to TRBD1. V shed 6 bases, J shed 4 bases, and the junction held 6 bases outside the gene matches. Germline loops: CDR1 SNHLY, CDR2 FYNNEI. CDR3 length: 15 residues. CDR3 loop: CASRRGDRATGELFF. CDR3 sequence (DNA): TGTGCCAGCAGACGGGGGGACAGGGCCACCGGGGAGCTGTTTTTT.

The rearrangement joins TRBV2 to TRBJ2-7; 9 bases align to TRBD2. Germline V gene data show CDR1 as SNHLY and CDR2 as FYNNEI. With 8 bases clipped from V and 2 bases from J, the junction kept 4 bases outside the gene matches. The CDR3 length is 13 residues. Here the CDR3 DNA reads TGTGCCAGCGAGCCTAGCGGGGCCTACGAGCAGTACTTC. This gives the protein CASEPSGAYEQYF. The full variable domain, completed using reference TRBV2 and TRBJ2-7, is EPEVTQTPSHQVTQMGQEVILRCVPISNHLYFYWYRQILGQKVEFLVSFYNNEISEKSEIFDDQFSVERPDGSNFTLKIRSTKLEDSAMYFCASEPSGAYEQYFGPGTRLTVT.

V and J are TRBV18 and TRBJ1-2, with a weak D call TRBD1 (5 bases). CDR1 KGHSH and CDR2 LQKENI come from the germline V gene. CDR3 length: 13 amino acids. Deletions cut 1 base from V and 8 bases from J, with 11 bases between. DNA for the CDR3: TGTGCCAGCTCACCACTATCGGAGGGGGGCTACACCTTC. Amino acids: CASSPLSEGGYTF.

This clone was picked up a small number of times. This chain connects TRBV7-2 to TRBJ1-6; possible D gene TRBD1, 6 bases. V dropped 4 bases and J dropped 2 bases, with 9 bases sitting between them. Germline V lookup: CDR1 SGHTA, CDR2 FQGNSA. This CDR3 is built from 15 residues. CDR3 DNA: TGTGCCAGCAGCTCTGGACAGCCCTATAATTCACCCCTCCACTTT. It is translated as CASSSGQPYNSPLHF.